In its sample, the clone carrying this T cell receptor beta chain was seen once. Germline V gene lookup returns CDR1 SQVTM and CDR2 ANQGSEA. The V gene lost 0 bases and the J gene lost 3 bases, with 8 bases spanning the gap. CDR3 length: 13 amino acids. The data are from a study of control samples from healthy donors and cancer patients. The protocol was immunoSEQ multiplex PCR, while the TCRdb copy is restricted to in-frame clones and leaves out a portion. The table shows roughly 81,000 clones, with around 84% occurring only once. What was sequenced was PBMCs. The TCR sequence derives from a man in his sixties with head and neck cancer. V usage is TRBV29-1 and J usage is TRBJ1-1; D is ambiguous. CDR3 in DNA: TGCAGCGTTGAAGACAGGAGGGACACTGAAGCTTTCTTT. Amino acid sequence: CSVEDRRDTEAFF. The variable domain in full, with the rest retrieved from reference TRBV29-1 and TRBJ1-1, is SAVISQKPSRDICQRGTSLTIQCQVDSQVTMMFWYRQQPGQSLTLIATANQGSEATYESGFVIDKFPISRPNLTFSTLTVSNMSPEDSSIYLCSVEDRRDTEAFFGQGTRLTVV.